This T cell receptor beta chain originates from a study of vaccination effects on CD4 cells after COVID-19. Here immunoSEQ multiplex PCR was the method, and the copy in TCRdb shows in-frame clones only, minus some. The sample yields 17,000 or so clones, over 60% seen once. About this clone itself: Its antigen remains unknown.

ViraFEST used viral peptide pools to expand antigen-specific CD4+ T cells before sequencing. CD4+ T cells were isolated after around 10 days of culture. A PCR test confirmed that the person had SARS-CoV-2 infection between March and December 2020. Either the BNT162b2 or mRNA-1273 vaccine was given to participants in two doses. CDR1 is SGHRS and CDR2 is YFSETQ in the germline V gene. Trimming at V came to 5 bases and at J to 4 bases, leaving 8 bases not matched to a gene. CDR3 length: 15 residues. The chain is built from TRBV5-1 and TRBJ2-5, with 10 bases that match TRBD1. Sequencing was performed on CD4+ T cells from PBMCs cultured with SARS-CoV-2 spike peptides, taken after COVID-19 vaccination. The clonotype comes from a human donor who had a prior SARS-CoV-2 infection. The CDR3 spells CASRNRDRGGETQYF. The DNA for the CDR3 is TGCGCCAGCAGAAACCGGGACAGGGGCGGAGAGACCCAGTACTTC.